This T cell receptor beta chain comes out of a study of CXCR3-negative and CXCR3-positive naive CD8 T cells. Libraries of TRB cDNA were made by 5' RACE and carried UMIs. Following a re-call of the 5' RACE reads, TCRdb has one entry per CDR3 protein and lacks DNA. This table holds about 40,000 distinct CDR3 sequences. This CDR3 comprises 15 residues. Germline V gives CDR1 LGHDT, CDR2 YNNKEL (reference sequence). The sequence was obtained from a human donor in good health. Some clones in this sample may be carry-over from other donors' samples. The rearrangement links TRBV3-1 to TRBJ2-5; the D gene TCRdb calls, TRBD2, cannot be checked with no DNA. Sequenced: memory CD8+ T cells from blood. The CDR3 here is CASRGYYGGLETQYF.